Shown below are 21 T cell receptor beta chains from a single sample sequenced in a study of blood T cell repertoires in COVID-19. Clones were sequenced by immunoSEQ multiplex PCR, and TCRdb holds only the in-frame ones, with some missing. The sample holds approximately 180,000 clones, over 75% seen once. The sequencing input was peripheral blood. The source of these receptors is a man between 50 and 59 years old with acute or convalescent COVID-19.

The chain links TRBV5-5 to TRBJ2-2, with a weak D call TRBD1 (6 bases). V was cut by 2 bases and J by 3 bases, with 11 bases left in between. This CDR3 contains 15 residues. Looked up from germline, CDR1 is SGHKS and CDR2 is YYEKEE (reference sequence). In DNA form, the CDR3 reads TGTGCCAGCAGCTTTCAGGGGTGGTACACCGGGGAGCTGTTTTTT. This sequence encodes CASSFQGWYTGELFF.

The chain carries TRBV19 and TRBJ2-5; 9 bases are a match to TRBD2. The V gene's germline CDR1 is LNHDA and CDR2 SQIVND (reference sequence). Trimming cost V 6 bases and J 5 bases; bases outside gene matches: 10. This CDR3 is 15 amino acids long. The CDR3 is CASSPTGTSIETQYF. The CDR3 DNA is TGTGCCAGTAGCCCGACAGGGACTAGCATCGAGACCCAGTACTTC.

This clone appeared a single time. This sequence joins TRBV27 and TRBJ2-3; 11 bases are shared with TRBD2. Germline V CDR1 and CDR2: MNHEY, SMNVEV (reference sequence). V gave up 5 bases and J gave up 7 bases; unmatched junction bases: 5. This CDR3 is built from 14 residues. The CDR3 DNA is TGTGCCAGCAGTCACGGGACTAGCGGCCATACGCAGTATTTT. It specifies CASSHGTSGHTQYF.

The rearrangement links TRBV2 to TRBJ2-1; 9 bases are shared with TRBD2. CDR1 SNHLY and CDR2 FYNNEI come from the germline V gene. Trimming at V came to 6 bases and at J to 4 bases, leaving 4 bases not matched to a gene. This CDR3 has 14 residues. The CDR3 region is CASRLAGPYNEQFF. The CDR3 DNA follows: TGTGCCAGCAGGCTAGCGGGACCTTACAATGAGCAGTTCTTC.

The V call is TRBV3-1 (or the pseudogene TRBV3-2), the J call TRBJ1-6, with unresolved D. Germline CDR1 reads LGHDT; CDR2 reads YNNKEL (reference sequence). The CDR3 extends over 12 amino acids. V lost 1 base to trimming and J lost 7 bases, with 2 bases between them. In nucleotides, the CDR3 is TGTGCCAGCAGCCAAGCGAATTCACCCCTCCACTTT. It is translated as CASSQANSPLHF.

J is TRBJ1-2 and V is TRBV5-4, with 10 bases matching TRBD1. Losses at the gene ends were 4 bases for V and 9 bases for J; bases not matched to a gene: 9. This CDR3 is 14 amino acids long. Germline CDR1 SGHNT, CDR2 YYREEE (reference sequence). This chain's CDR3 is CASSPTLGQGSYTF. CDR3 DNA: TGTGCCAGCAGCCCCACCTTGGGACAGGGGAGCTACACCTTC.

The chain combines TRBV5-1 with TRBJ1-1; D unclear. CDR1 SGHRS and CDR2 YFSETQ come from the germline V gene. The CDR3 sequence is 16 residues long. Trimming removed 4 bases at V and 1 base at J, with 17 bases between. Here the CDR3 DNA reads TGCGCCAGCAGCCCGGGGTCTCGGGGATCGAACACTGAAGCTTTCTTT. Protein: CASSPGSRGSNTEAFF.

This clone was observed once. The V and J genes are TRBV20-1 and TRBJ2-1; TRBD2 agrees at 7 bases. The CDR3 consists of 11 residues. V was clipped by 7 bases and J by 15 bases; unmatched bases: 12. From germline, CDR1 is DFQATT and CDR2 SNEGSKA (reference sequence). This chain's CDR3 is CSVRRGREGFF. The CDR3 region has the DNA TGCAGTGTCCGTCGGGGCAGGGAGGGGTTCTTC.

This chain connects TRBV7-2 to TRBJ1-2; tentatively, D is TRBD1 (5 bases). The CDR3 length is 14 residues. V lost 7 bases, J lost 7 bases, and 19 bases lay in between. CDR1 is SGHTA, CDR2 FQGNSA, per germline. The CDR3 region is CASTLTLSGLGYTF. DNA of the CDR3: TGTGCCAGCACCCTTACTTTGTCAGGGCTTGGCTACACCTTC.

This chain links TRBV19 with TRBJ1-3, with 10 positions matching TRBD1. V was clipped by 5 bases and J by 4 bases; unmatched bases: 11. Germline V gene data show CDR1 as LNHDA and CDR2 as SQIVND (reference sequence). The CDR3 loop spans 17 amino acids. Written as DNA, the CDR3 is TGTGCCAGTAGTGGATTTTCCGGGACAGGGGAAGGAAACACCATATATTTT. Translated: CASSGFSGTGEGNTIYF.

This chain links TRBV27 with TRBJ2-1, with a possible D match to TRBD2 (6 bases). The CDR3 length is 15 residues. CDR1 and CDR2 (germline): MNHEY, SMNVEV (reference sequence). Trimming stripped 4 bases from V and 2 bases from J, with 12 bases between. CDR3 protein: CASSYGTLTYNEQFF. The CDR3 coding sequence is TGTGCCAGCAGTTACGGGACTCTTACCTACAATGAGCAGTTCTTC.

The gene calls are TRBV6-1 and TRBJ2-5, with 11 bases identical to TRBD2. CDR1 is MNHNS and CDR2 is SASEGT in the germline V gene. The trim removed 0 bases at V and 6 bases at J, leaving 12 bases unmatched. CDR3 length: 18 residues. The CDR3 here is CASSEAFEGETSGKTQYF. CDR3 DNA: TGTGCCAGCAGTGAAGCATTCGAGGGGGAGACTAGCGGGAAGACCCAGTACTTC.

The chain employs TRBV5-6 and TRBJ2-7; D ambiguous. Trimming shortened V by 3 bases and J by 0 bases, and 13 bases separated the two germline ends. Germline V gene sequence: CDR1 SGHDT, CDR2 YYEEEE. The CDR3 is 15 residues long. The CDR3 DNA is TGTGCCAGCAGCTCGCGACTTCTAAGCTCCTACGAGCAGTACTTC. It specifies CASSSRLLSSYEQYF.

J is TRBJ2-1 and V is TRBV20-1; D is unresolved. The CDR3 length is 11 residues. Germline V gives CDR1 DFQATT, CDR2 SNEGSKA (reference sequence). The V end lost 6 bases, the J end lost 9 bases, and 12 bases lay between the germline ends. The CDR3, as DNA: TGCAGTGCACCTGTCCCCGGTGAGCAGTTCTTC. The encoded protein is CSAPVPGEQFF.

The chain couples TRBV7-2 to TRBJ2-5; 8 bases agree with TRBD2. V was pared by 6 bases and J by 5 bases, with 5 bases of the junction left unmatched. The CDR3 loop spans 13 amino acids. From germline, CDR1 is SGHTA and CDR2 FQGNSA. The CDR3 DNA sequence: TGTGCCAGCAGATCCCGACTAGCGGAGACCCAGTACTTC. Translating gives CASRSRLAETQYF.

This sequence joins TRBV7-3 and TRBJ1-2, with D perhaps matching TRBD1 (5 bases). With 4 bases removed from V and 8 bases from J, the gap between germline ends came to 11 bases. Germline V gene lookup returns CDR1 SGHTA and CDR2 FQGTGA. This CDR3 comprises 12 residues. The CDR3 here is CASSSPGRGYTF. The CDR3 nucleotides are TGTGCCAGCAGCTCCCCAGGGCGAGGCTACACCTTC. Full variable domain (missing parts from reference TRBV7-3 and TRBJ1-2): GAGVSQTPSNKVTEKGKYVELRCDPISGHTALYWYRQSLGQGPEFLIYFQGTGAADDSGLPNDRFFAVRPEGSVSTLKIQRTERGDSAVYLCASSSPGRGYTFGSGTRLTVV.

The CDR3 reads CASSPRVAEYNEQFF. The CDR3 nucleotides read TGTGCCAGCAGTCCGAGGGTGGCGGAATACAATGAGCAGTTCTTC. This chain joins TRBV6-5 and TRBJ2-1, with D perhaps TRBD2 (5 bases). This CDR3 contains 15 residues. Trimming removed 5 bases at V and 4 bases at J, with 15 bases between. CDR1 MNHEY and CDR2 SVGAGI come from the germline V gene.

The chain carries TRBV5-1 and TRBJ2-7; D is unresolved. With 0 bases removed from V and 4 bases from J, the gap between germline ends came to 11 bases. This CDR3 region has 14 residues. Germline lookup yields CDR1 SGHRS and CDR2 YFSETQ. The CDR3 bases are TGCGCCAGCAGCTTGGAGGTAGGCGGTTACGAGCAGTACGTC. Translating it yields CASSLEVGGYEQYV.

This chain uses TRBV28 with TRBJ1-2; 8 bases match TRBD1. Looked up from germline, CDR1 is MDHEN and CDR2 is SYDVKM. The CDR3 runs to 13 residues. The ends lost 2 bases at V and 6 bases at J; junction bases unmatched: 2. Written as DNA, the CDR3 is TGTGCCAGCAGTTTAAGCAGGGGGCATGGCTACACCTTC. Protein product: CASSLSRGHGYTF.

This rearrangement joins TRBV27 to TRBJ2-1, with 8 bases identical to TRBD2. CDR3 size: 15 residues. After removal of 2 bases from V and 4 bases from J, the junction contained 4 bases not matched to a gene. Germline loops: CDR1 MNHEY, CDR2 SMNVEV (reference sequence). The CDR3 is CASSLIAGLYNEQFF. CDR3 sequence (DNA): TGTGCCAGCAGTTTAATAGCGGGGCTTTACAATGAGCAGTTCTTC.

The rearrangement joins TRBV7-9 to TRBJ2-5; weak D call: TRBD2 (6 bases). Germline CDR1 and CDR2: SEHNR and FQNEAQ (reference sequence). This CDR3 contains 13 residues. The ends were cut back, 7 bases at V and 5 bases at J, with 14 bases in the middle. This CDR3 reads CASNPLGGETQYF. CDR3 in DNA: TGTGCCAGCAATCCTCTTGGGGGGGAGACCCAGTACTTC.